Following are 32 T cell receptor beta chains from one sample sequenced in a study of cytomegalovirus exposure and HLA in healthy donors. PCR amplification relied on 60 Vbeta primers (plus 13 Jbeta primers). Profiling relied on immunoSEQ multiplex PCR, and the TCRdb table lists in-frame clones only, not all of them. Of approximately 170,000 clones in the sample, approximately 70% were seen once. The sequenced sample consisted of PBMCs. These receptors were taken from a woman in her thirties or forties in good health and CMV-seropositive.

The chain is built from TRBV28 and TRBJ1-4; D is possibly TRBD1 (5 bases). The V and J ends lost 2 bases and 2 bases respectively, with 12 bases between them. Germline values: CDR1 MDHEN, CDR2 SYDVKM. The CDR3 totals 16 residues. CDR3 DNA: TGTGCCAGCAGTTTAGCAGGCTCAGGGACTAATGAAAAACTGTTTTTT. This encodes CASSLAGSGTNEKLFF.

The J gene is TRBJ1-1, the V gene TRBV27, with 7 positions matching TRBD1. This CDR3 contains 15 residues. The V gene's germline CDR1 is MNHEY and CDR2 SMNVEV (reference sequence). The V and J ends lost 5 bases and 6 bases, in that order; junction bases with no gene match: 12. The CDR3 DNA sequence: TGTGCCAGCAGTCATAACAGGGGTTCGGGCGCTGAAGCTTTCTTT. This translates into CASSHNRGSGAEAFF.

V gene TRBV6-4 combines with J gene TRBJ2-2; D may be TRBD2 (6 bases). CDR3 length equals 15 residues. Trimming pared 0 bases from V and 5 bases from J, leaving 10 bases between. Looked up from germline, CDR1 is MRHNA and CDR2 is SNTAGT. This CDR3 is CASSDSIRGTGELFF. The DNA for the CDR3 is TGTGCCAGCAGTGACTCGATTCGGGGGACCGGGGAGCTGTTTTTT.

The chain is built from TRBV7-9 and TRBJ2-5; D possibly corresponds to TRBD2 (6 bases). This CDR3 spans 15 amino acids. V lost 2 bases and J lost 5, with 15 bases in between. Germline lookup yields CDR1 SEHNR and CDR2 FQNEAQ (reference sequence). This CDR3 reads CASSLTTGVDETQYF. The CDR3 DNA reads as TGTGCCAGCAGCTTAACTACGGGGGTAGACGAGACCCAGTACTTC.

V gene TRBV9 combines with J gene TRBJ2-5; 8 positions match TRBD2. With 2 bases clipped from V and 5 bases from J, the junction kept 8 bases outside the gene matches. This CDR3 contains 15 residues. Germline values: CDR1 SGDLS, CDR2 YYNGEE. The CDR3 loop is CASSVGTGGVETQYF. The DNA of the CDR3 is TGTGCCAGCAGCGTGGGAACGGGGGGGGTGGAGACCCAGTACTTC.

This chain connects TRBV4-3 to TRBJ1-1; no definite D call. This CDR3 is 12 amino acids long. V lost 4 bases to trimming and J lost 4 bases, with 7 bases between them. Per germline, CDR1 LGHNA and CDR2 YSLEER. The CDR3 DNA follows: TGCGCCAGCAGCCGTACACGCACTGAAGCTTTCTTT. Its protein is CASSRTRTEAFF.

The chain employs TRBV6-6 and TRBJ1-1; possibly TRBD1 for D (6 bases). This CDR3 comprises 16 residues. V was pared by 4 bases and J by 0 bases, with 15 bases between. The germline CDR1 and CDR2 sequences are MNHNY and SVGAGI (reference sequence). CDR3 residues: CASSFGQPRVNTEAFF. The CDR3 nucleotides are TGTGCCAGCAGTTTTGGACAGCCGAGAGTGAACACTGAAGCTTTCTTT.

The chain links TRBV7-9 to TRBJ2-5; a weak D match, TRBD1 (7 bases). The CDR3 loop spans 17 amino acids. Trimming cost V 4 bases and J 4 bases, with 22 bases left between them. CDR1 and CDR2 (germline): SEHNR, FQNEAQ (reference sequence). The CDR3: CASSSDREGVRGETQYF. The DNA of the CDR3 is TGTGCCAGCAGCTCCGACAGGGAAGGAGTGCGGGGAGAGACCCAGTACTTC.

DNA of the CDR3: TGTGCCAGTCAATCCATGGCGGGGGGACAAGAGACCCAGTACTTC. Translating it yields CASQSMAGGQETQYF. The rearrangement joins TRBV19 to TRBJ2-5; 8 positions match TRBD2. CDR1 and CDR2 (germline): LNHDA, SQIVND (reference sequence). The CDR3 has 15 residues. Trimming removed 8 bases from V and 2 bases from J; junction bases left unmatched: 10. Filled out from reference TRBV19 and TRBJ2-5, the complete variable domain reads DGGITQSPKYLFRKEGQNVTLSCEQNLNHDAMYWYRQDPGQGLRLIYYSQIVNDFQKGDIAEGYSVSREKKESFPLTVTSAQKNPTAFYLCASQSMAGGQETQYFGPGTRLLVL.

This sequence joins TRBV7-2 and TRBJ1-2; D is unclear. The germline gives CDR1 SGHTA, CDR2 FQGNSA. The CDR3 loop spans 13 amino acids. V lost 4 bases to trimming and J lost 5 bases, with 11 bases between them. The CDR3 sequence is CASSSREGYGYTF. The DNA for the CDR3 is TGTGCCAGCAGCTCTCGGGAGGGTTATGGCTACACCTTC.

This chain joins TRBV2 and TRBJ2-4, with D perhaps TRBD1 (6 bases). V was trimmed by 0 bases and J by 7 bases, leaving 10 bases between them. The CDR3 consists of 14 residues. Germline CDR1 is SNHLY and CDR2 is FYNNEI. CDR3 sequence: CASSEAGAVNIQYF. The CDR3 DNA reads as TGTGCCAGCAGTGAAGCGGGGGCGGTGAACATTCAGTACTTC. Supplemented by reference TRBV2 and TRBJ2-4, the full variable domain reads EPEVTQTPSHQVTQMGQEVILRCVPISNHLYFYWYRQILGQKVEFLVSFYNNEISEKSEIFDDQFSVERPDGSNFTLKIRSTKLEDSAMYFCASSEAGAVNIQYFGAGTRLSVL.

The chain couples TRBV6-6 to TRBJ2-4, with 12 bases lining up with TRBD1. The CDR3 spans 14 residues. Unmatched junction bases numbered 6, after V lost 10 bases and J lost 5 bases. Germline V gives CDR1 MNHNY, CDR2 SVGAGI (reference sequence). The DNA of the CDR3 is TGTGCCACCTGGGACAGGGGGCGCGAAAACATTCAGTACTTC. Translating it yields CATWDRGRENIQYF.

The rearrangement joins TRBV7-8 to TRBJ1-1; TRBD1 might be the D (5 bases). This CDR3 has 14 amino acids. Between the trimmed V and J ends, which lost 5 bases and 3 bases, there was a span of 13 bases. CDR1 SGHVS and CDR2 FQNEAQ come from the germline V gene. CDR3 residues: CASSPRTGDTEAFF. CDR3 in DNA: TGTGCCAGCAGCCCGCGAACGGGGGACACTGAAGCTTTCTTT.

The V and J genes are TRBV6-1 and TRBJ1-1, with a possible D match to TRBD1 (5 bases). Trimming removed 7 bases from V and 1 base from J, with 10 bases in between. Germline V gene sequence: CDR1 MNHNS, CDR2 SASEGT. The CDR3 is 13 residues long. The CDR3 region is CASILGQNTEAFF. CDR3 coding DNA: TGTGCCAGCATCCTAGGACAGAACACTGAAGCTTTCTTT.

This clone was seen only once. This rearrangement joins TRBV19 to TRBJ1-4; no clear D gene. Per germline, CDR1 LNHDA and CDR2 SQIVND (reference sequence). Trimming shortened V by 4 bases and J by 8 bases, and 5 bases separated the two germline ends. This CDR3 has 11 amino acids. CDR3 DNA sequence: TGTGCCAGTAGTAAGAGGGAAAAACTGTTTTTT. It translates to CASSKREKLFF. The variable domain in full, with the rest retrieved from reference TRBV19 and TRBJ1-4, is DGGITQSPKYLFRKEGQNVTLSCEQNLNHDAMYWYRQDPGQGLRLIYYSQIVNDFQKGDIAEGYSVSREKKESFPLTVTSAQKNPTAFYLCASSKREKLFFGSGTQLSVL.

J is TRBJ2-2 and V is TRBV2; a possible D gene is TRBD2 (5 bases). CDR3 length: 15 amino acids. Germline CDR1 is SNHLY and CDR2 is FYNNEI. V lost 4 bases and J lost 7, with 16 bases in between. As DNA, the CDR3 is TGTGCCAGCAGTGCCATTTCTAGCCGGGGCGGGGAGCTGTTTTTT. It yields the protein CASSAISSRGGELFF.

The V gene is TRBV19, the J gene TRBJ2-2; possibly TRBD2 for D (7 bases). The CDR3 consists of 13 residues. Trimming pared 5 bases from V and 7 bases from J, leaving 11 bases between. Germline assignment: CDR1 LNHDA and CDR2 SQIVND (reference sequence). In DNA, the CDR3 is TGTGCCAGTAGTGGGGGGGCCGTCGGGGAGCTGTTTTTT. It specifies CASSGGAVGELFF.

This clone was detected once. This chain links TRBV10-3 with TRBJ2-2; 8 bases are shared with TRBD2. Germline V gene lookup returns CDR1 ENHRY and CDR2 SYGVKD. The CDR3 has 14 amino acids. V was pared by 5 bases and J by 4 bases, with 3 bases of the junction left unmatched. The CDR3 DNA reads as TGTGCCATCAGTACTAGCGGACCCACCGGGGAGCTGTTTTTT. Its translation is CAISTSGPTGELFF.

CDR3 sequence reads: CASSSGQGLDTEAFF. The CDR3, as DNA: TGTGCCAGCAGCTCAGGACAGGGCCTGGACACTGAAGCTTTCTTT. The V and J genes are TRBV5-4 and TRBJ1-1; 8 nucleotides align to TRBD1. Germline V CDR1 and CDR2: SGHNT, YYREEE (reference sequence). This CDR3 has 15 residues. J lost 3 bases, V lost 3 bases, and 7 bases had no gene match.

The chain links TRBV19 to TRBJ2-2, with 9 bases that match TRBD1. The CDR3 consists of 15 residues. Germline CDR1 LNHDA, CDR2 SQIVND (reference sequence). V dropped 7 bases and J dropped 5; count of bases not matched to a gene: 8. The CDR3 coding sequence is TGTGCCAGTATGGGGACAGGGCTATGGACCGGGGAGCTGTTTTTT. Protein: CASMGTGLWTGELFF.

This chain connects TRBV7-9 to TRBJ2-5; 16 nucleotides align to TRBD2. The CDR3 runs to 18 residues. Unmatched junction bases numbered 8, after V lost 5 bases and J lost 2 bases. From germline, CDR1 is SEHNR and CDR2 FQNEAQ (reference sequence). CDR3 DNA sequence: TGTGCCAGCAGCGGTTCGGGACTAGCGGGAGGGTGGCAAGAGACCCAGTACTTC. Its translation: CASSGSGLAGGWQETQYF.

The chain employs TRBV2 and TRBJ1-1; D is possibly TRBD1 (5 bases). V was pared by 5 bases and J by 7 bases, with 14 bases between. CDR3 size: 13 residues. Germline CDR1 reads SNHLY; CDR2 reads FYNNEI. Here the CDR3 DNA reads TGTGCCAGCAGTACAGACAGAACTCATGAAGCTTTCTTT. Amino acids: CASSTDRTHEAFF.

V is TRBV19 and J is TRBJ1-2, with no clear D. V was cut by 11 bases and J by 0 bases, with 16 bases left in between. This CDR3 is built from 14 residues. Germline V gene sequence: CDR1 LNHDA, CDR2 SQIVND (reference sequence). CDR3 sequence reads: CASVGRGANYGYTF. CDR3 DNA sequence: TGTGCCTCAGTAGGTCGGGGAGCTAACTATGGCTACACCTTC.

The V gene is TRBV7-2, the J gene TRBJ1-5; D remains unclear. Trimming left V 2 bases short and J 6 bases short, with 8 bases between. The CDR3 loop spans 13 amino acids. Germline loops: CDR1 SGHTA, CDR2 FQGNSA. CDR3 nucleotides: TGTGCCAGCAGCTTACCAGGTAGTCAGCCCCAGCATTTT. Translation gives CASSLPGSQPQHF. Based on the CDR3 plus reference TRBV7-2 and TRBJ1-5, the full variable domain is GAGVSQSPSNKVTEKGKDVELRCDPISGHTALYWYRQSLGQGLEFLIYFQGNSAPDKSGLPSDRFSAERTGGSVSTLTIQRTQQEDSAVYLCASSLPGSQPQHFGDGTRLSIL.

The rearrangement links TRBV7-9 to TRBJ2-3, with TRBD2 matching 7 bases. Germline V gene lookup returns CDR1 SEHNR and CDR2 FQNEAQ (reference sequence). With 2 bases clipped from V and 5 bases from J, the junction kept 4 bases outside the gene matches. This CDR3 spans 14 amino acids. Here the CDR3 DNA reads TGTGCCAGCAGCTTAAGCGGGATTGGAGATACGCAGTATTTT. This codes for CASSLSGIGDTQYF.

This clone occurred a few times. The chain uses TRBV7-2 and TRBJ1-2; 12 positions match TRBD1. This CDR3 is 17 amino acids long. J lost 5 bases, V lost 5 bases, and 12 bases had no gene match. Germline CDR1 reads SGHTA; CDR2 reads FQGNSA. CDR3 sequence (DNA): TGTGCCAGCAGCCTGGGACAGGGGGCGCCCCAAGGATATGGCTACACCTTC. Residues: CASSLGQGAPQGYGYTF.

This sequence joins TRBV5-5 and TRBJ2-7, with TRBD1 identical over 7 bases. Trimming cost V 1 base and J 5 bases; bases outside gene matches: 3. CDR1 and CDR2 (germline): SGHKS, YYEKEE (reference sequence). This CDR3 has 13 amino acids. CDR3 in amino acids: CASSLNRGHEQYF. CDR3 sequence (DNA): TGTGCCAGCAGCTTGAACAGGGGACACGAGCAGTACTTC.

This clone was picked up one time. The chain has TRBV2 and TRBJ1-2, with a tentative D call TRBD1 (5 bases). Germline V CDR1 and CDR2: SNHLY, FYNNEI. The CDR3 sequence is 12 residues long. With 6 bases removed from V and 6 bases from J, the gap between germline ends came to 11 bases. The CDR3 is CASRGDWDGYTF. The CDR3 region has the DNA TGTGCCAGCAGGGGGGACTGGGATGGCTACACCTTC.

V gene TRBV7-9 combines with J gene TRBJ2-7, with TRBD2 matching 7 bases. The CDR3 length is 15 residues. Per the germline V gene, CDR1 is SEHNR and CDR2 is FQNEAQ (reference sequence). V dropped 2 bases and J dropped 3; count of bases not matched to a gene: 7. In DNA, the CDR3 is TGTGCCAGCAGCTTATTGGCGGGAGAGGGCTACGAGCAGTACTTC. It encodes CASSLLAGEGYEQYF.

The chain recombines TRBV9 with TRBJ1-2; 11 nucleotides match TRBD1. The trim removed 5 bases at V and 4 bases at J, leaving 4 bases unmatched. Looked up from germline, CDR1 is SGDLS and CDR2 is YYNGEE. This CDR3 spans 14 amino acids. The DNA for the CDR3 is TGTGCCAGCAGGGCCGGGACAGGGGGCTATGGCTACACCTTC. It yields the protein CASRAGTGGYGYTF.

This clone was recorded only once. The chain uses TRBV27 and TRBJ2-3, with D tentatively TRBD2 (7 bases). This CDR3 contains 13 residues. Germline V lookup: CDR1 MNHEY, CDR2 SMNVEV (reference sequence). Trimming pared 10 bases from V and 3 bases from J, leaving 14 bases between. The CDR3, as DNA: TGTGCCACCAGGGGAGGGTTGACAGATACGCAGTATTTT. Translated, it gives CATRGGLTDTQYF.

CDR3 protein: CASSIRGTANTEAFF. The CDR3 nucleotides are TGTGCCAGTAGTATTCGGGGAACGGCAAACACTGAAGCTTTCTTT. The chain is built from TRBV19 and TRBJ1-1; D gene unclear. The CDR3 length is 15 residues. V was pared by 3 bases and J by 2 bases, with 13 bases between. Germline V gene lookup returns CDR1 LNHDA and CDR2 SQIVND (reference sequence).